The 8 T cell receptor beta chains listed next were all sequenced from one sample in a study of T cells after yellow fever vaccination. TCRdb fed the 5' RACE reads into MiXCR, producing one record per CDR3 protein. The table includes approximately 550,000 distinct CDR3 sequences, about 19% detected once. The sample was PBMCs, taken 15 days after the yellow fever booster vaccination. The receptors stem from a man aged 25-45 years who received the YFV17D yellow fever vaccine.

The rearrangement joins TRBV19 to TRBJ1-1; D call uncertain. Germline CDR1 LNHDA, CDR2 SQIVND (reference sequence). Trimming removed 1 base at V and 2 bases at J, with 11 bases between. The CDR3 spans 15 residues. This CDR3 is CASSIGGYPNTEAFF. The CDR3 nucleotides read TGTGCCAGTAGTATAGGTGGATACCCAAACACTGAAGCTTTCTTT.

The CDR3 here is CASSQYNLDEQFF. CDR3 bases: TGTGCCAGCAGCCAGTACAACCTTGATGAGCAGTTCTTC. This chain joins TRBV14 and TRBJ2-1; unclear D gene. The V end was cut by 3 bases, the J end by 8 bases, with 11 bases between. CDR1 SGHDN and CDR2 FVKESK come from the germline V gene. CDR3 length: 13 residues. The full variable domain, rest sourced from reference TRBV14 and TRBJ2-1, is EAGVTQFPSHSVIEKGQTVTLRCDPISGHDNLYWYRRVMGKEIKFLLHFVKESKQDESGMPNNRFLAERTGGTYSTLKVQPAELEDSGVYFCASSQYNLDEQFFGPGTRLTVL.

This chain uses TRBV15 with TRBJ1-5; 7 positions match TRBD1. The CDR3 contains 15 residues. Per the germline V gene, CDR1 is LNHNV and CDR2 is YYDKDF (reference sequence). J lost 9 bases, V lost 0 bases, and 8 bases had no gene match. The CDR3 sequence is CATSRDRGSGGPQHF. CDR3 bases: TGTGCCACCAGCAGAGATCGGGGGTCAGGGGGGCCCCAGCATTTT. Variable domain in full (rest from reference TRBV15 and TRBJ1-5): DAMVIQNPRYQVTQFGKPVTLSCSQTLNHNVMYWYQQKSSQAPKLLFHYYDKDFNNEADTPDNFQSRRPNTSFCFLDIRSPGLGDTAMYLCATSRDRGSGGPQHFGDGTRLSIL.

The chain recombines TRBV29-1 with TRBJ2-7, with unresolved D. There are 11 residues in the CDR3. The germline V gene encodes CDR1 SQVTM and CDR2 ANQGSEA. V dropped 3 bases and J dropped 5 bases, with 8 bases sitting between them. The DNA for the CDR3 is TGCAGCGTTGAGTGGGCGGACGAGCAGTACTTC. Its translation: CSVEWADEQYF.

This clonotype was counted a few times. CDR3 residues: CASSSRGGTIKETQYF. The CDR3 DNA is TGTGCCAGCAGCTCCCGAGGAGGGACCATAAAAGAGACCCAGTACTTC. The chain joins TRBV7-6 to TRBJ2-5, with D perhaps matching TRBD2 (6 bases). The CDR3 extends over 16 amino acids. Trimming cost V 4 bases and J 3 bases, with 18 bases left between them. Per the germline V gene, CDR1 is SGHVS and CDR2 is FNYEAQ.

The chain joins TRBV12-3 or TRBV12-4 to TRBJ1-3; D is uncertain. V was shortened by 7 bases and J by 0 bases, with 16 bases between the two germline ends. The CDR3 covers 16 residues. The CDR3 DNA sequence: TGTGCCAGCAACACAAGGACGGCGATCTCTGGAAACACCATATATTTT. Translating it yields CASNTRTAISGNTIYF.

The chain employs TRBV27 and TRBJ2-1, with D unresolved. The CDR3 extends over 11 amino acids. Germline V gene data show CDR1 as MNHEY and CDR2 as SMNVEV (reference sequence). The V end was cut by 6 bases, the J end by 9 bases, with 9 bases between. CDR3 region: CASSHEPEQFF. The CDR3 coding sequence is TGTGCCAGCAGCCACGAACCTGAGCAGTTCTTC.

In its sample, this clonotype was seen many times. The CDR3 sequence: CSVTPGLAGHGELFF. The CDR3 coding sequence is TGCAGCGTGACCCCGGGACTAGCGGGACACGGGGAGCTGTTTTTT. The chain recombines TRBV29-1 with TRBJ2-2; the match to TRBD2 covers 13 bases. The junction had 8 bases not matched to a gene; V was cut back by 6 bases and J by 7 bases. This CDR3 has 15 residues. CDR1 and CDR2 (germline): SQVTM, ANQGSEA.